Below are 25 T cell receptor beta chains sequenced from a single sample in a study of cytomegalovirus exposure and HLA in healthy donors (dated by TCRdb to about 2017). The method behind the library was the immunoSEQ multiplex PCR assay. The table comes from immuneACCESS by way of TCRdb, which keeps in-frame sequences with V and J called. Part of the clones is missing from these tables; in studies checked, under half for an unresolved V gene and the rest for unknown reasons. This sample comprises 60,000 or so clones, about 93% of them detected only once. Under 2.5% of the sample belongs to the ten largest clones. Sequencing input: PBMCs. Every receptor here comes from a man between 18 and 29 years old in good health and CMV-seronegative.

The V call is TRBV6-5, the J call TRBJ2-7; TRBD1 might be the D (5 bases). The germline V gene encodes CDR1 MNHEY and CDR2 SVGAGI. The V end was cut by 6 bases, the J end by 2 bases, with 17 bases between. The CDR3 is 15 amino acids. The DNA of the CDR3 is TGTGCCAGCAGGGGTGGGGCAGGGCTGACCTACGAGCAGTACTTC. Protein: CASRGGAGLTYEQYF.

The chain links TRBV28 to TRBJ2-7, with 13 bases matching TRBD2. Germline assignment: CDR1 MDHEN and CDR2 SYDVKM. This CDR3 is 16 amino acids long. The junction had 5 bases not matched to a gene; V was cut back by 4 bases and J by 2 bases. CDR3 in amino acids: CASSYTSGRAPYEQYF. CDR3 nucleotide sequence: TGTGCCAGCAGTTATACTAGCGGGAGGGCCCCCTACGAGCAGTACTTC.

This CDR3 reads CASRRTGSYGYTF. For the CDR3, the DNA is TGTGCCAGCAGAAGAACAGGGAGCTATGGCTACACCTTC. The gene calls are TRBV27 and TRBJ1-2, with D tentatively TRBD1 (6 bases). Germline CDR1 and CDR2: MNHEY and SMNVEV (reference sequence). V dropped 6 bases and J dropped 4 bases, with 12 bases sitting between them. CDR3 length: 13 amino acids.

The chain joins TRBV7-9 to TRBJ2-5, with D unresolved. Between the trimmed V and J ends, which lost 1 base and 2 bases, there was a span of 14 bases. Germline CDR1 reads SEHNR; CDR2 reads FQNEAQ (reference sequence). This CDR3 spans 16 amino acids. CDR3 coding DNA: TGTGCCAGCAGCTTAGTGGGCCTTGTCACGCAAGAGACCCAGTACTTC. Encoded protein: CASSLVGLVTQETQYF.

This chain joins TRBV10-3 and TRBJ2-1; TRBD2 matches 7 bases. The V and J ends lost 9 bases and 7 bases, in that order; junction bases with no gene match: 9. The germline V gene encodes CDR1 ENHRY and CDR2 SYGVKD. The CDR3 contains 13 residues. The CDR3 DNA sequence: TGTGCCATTGGGGCGGGAGTCGATAATGAGCAGTTCTTC. It yields the protein CAIGAGVDNEQFF.

V and J are TRBV29-1 and TRBJ1-1, with 7 positions matching TRBD1. The CDR3 runs 12 residues. V was pared by 4 bases and J by 6 bases, with 5 bases of the junction left unmatched. The germline CDR1 and CDR2 sequences are SQVTM and ANQGSEA. CDR3 sequence: CSVGKGAAEAFF. CDR3 nucleotide sequence: TGCAGCGTTGGCAAGGGGGCGGCTGAAGCTTTCTTT.

The chain uses TRBV5-6 and TRBJ2-7, with D perhaps matching TRBD1 (6 bases). This CDR3 is 16 amino acids long. From germline, CDR1 is SGHDT and CDR2 YYEEEE. V was clipped by 1 base and J by 2 bases, with 16 bases between them. In nucleotides, the CDR3 is TGTGCCAGCAGCTTGAGGCTCGGAGGACAGACCTACGAGCAGTACTTC. As protein: CASSLRLGGQTYEQYF.

The count of this clone is one. The V call is TRBV7-8, the J call TRBJ2-5; D unresolved. The CDR3 is 11 residues long. V lost 3 bases and J lost 4, with 3 bases in between. The germline V gene encodes CDR1 SGHVS and CDR2 FQNEAQ. CDR3 sequence (DNA): TGTGCCAGCAGCTTCTCAGAGACCCAGTACTTC. Its protein is CASSFSETQYF.

Concerning this clone: Distinct nucleotide sequences in the sample also encode this CDR3. The chain employs TRBV28 and TRBJ2-3, with D possibly TRBD2 on 6 matching bases. Trimming removed 2 bases at V and 1 base at J, with 13 bases between. The CDR3 spans 16 residues. Per the germline V gene, CDR1 is MDHEN and CDR2 is SYDVKM. The CDR3 sequence: CASSLGAGWGTDTQYF. In nucleotides, the CDR3 is TGTGCCAGCAGTTTAGGTGCGGGATGGGGCACAGATACGCAGTATTTT.

This chain links TRBV6-6 with TRBJ1-1; D possibly corresponds to TRBD1 (5 bases). The V gene lost 7 bases and the J gene lost 1 base, with 10 bases spanning the gap. The CDR3 is 13 residues long. Germline CDR1 reads MNHNY; CDR2 reads SVGAGI (reference sequence). Written as DNA, the CDR3 is TGTGCCAGCAAGGGGTTTCAGAACACTGAAGCTTTCTTT. Amino acids: CASKGFQNTEAFF.

This chain links TRBV7-9 with TRBJ2-1, with 7 positions matching TRBD2. Trimming cost V 3 bases and J 7 bases; bases outside gene matches: 3. The CDR3 totals 13 residues. The germline V gene has CDR1 SEHNR and CDR2 FQNEAQ (reference sequence). CDR3 region: CASSFPGGNEQFF. In nucleotides, the CDR3 is TGTGCCAGCAGCTTCCCCGGGGGGAATGAGCAGTTCTTC.

The chain has TRBV5-6 and TRBJ1-1, with 10 bases aligning to TRBD1. Germline CDR1 SGHDT, CDR2 YYEEEE. The CDR3 extends over 14 amino acids. Germline trimming cut 0 bases from V and 7 bases from J; bases unmatched to any gene: 3. The CDR3 here is CASSLVGTGVEAFF. In nucleotides, the CDR3 is TGTGCCAGCAGCTTGGTTGGGACAGGGGTTGAAGCTTTCTTT.

J is TRBJ2-3 and V is TRBV5-1; 11 bases map to TRBD2. This CDR3 is built from 16 residues. V gave up 3 bases and J gave up 0 bases; unmatched junction bases: 3. Germline CDR1 is SGHRS and CDR2 is YFSETQ. The CDR3 DNA is TGCGCCAGCAGCTGGCGGACTAGCGGGAGCACAGATACGCAGTATTTT. Amino acid sequence: CASSWRTSGSTDTQYF.

The V gene is TRBV9, the J gene TRBJ2-5; maybe TRBD2 (6 bases). With 2 bases removed from V and 4 bases from J, the gap between germline ends came to 12 bases. This CDR3 is built from 14 residues. CDR1 SGDLS and CDR2 YYNGEE come from the germline V gene. The CDR3 bases are TGTGCCAGCAGCGTGGAGGAGGGCGGAGAGACCCAGTACTTC. Translated: CASSVEEGGETQYF. The variable domain in full, completed from reference TRBV9 and TRBJ2-5, reads DSGVTQTPKHLITATGQRVTLRCSPRSGDLSVYWYQQSLDQGLQFLIQYYNGEERAKGNILERFSAQQFPDLHSELNLSSLELGDSALYFCASSVEEGGETQYFGPGTRLLVL.

The chain combines TRBV7-9 with TRBJ2-5; 11 nucleotides agree with TRBD2. V dropped 5 bases and J dropped 1; count of bases not matched to a gene: 3. The germline gives CDR1 SEHNR, CDR2 FQNEAQ (reference sequence). CDR3 length: 15 residues. The CDR3 coding sequence is TGTGCCAGCAGCGGGACTAGCGGAGCCCAAGAGACCCAGTACTTC. Its translation is CASSGTSGAQETQYF.

The chain is built from TRBV10-3 and TRBJ2-7, with D perhaps matching TRBD2 (5 bases). The CDR3 is 11 amino acids. Germline values: CDR1 ENHRY, CDR2 SYGVKD. V was clipped by 8 bases and J by 4 bases, with 9 bases between them. CDR3 bases: TGTGCCATCCGTGGCGGGTACGAGCAGTACTTC. Its protein is CAIRGGYEQYF.

The V and J genes are TRBV10-3 and TRBJ2-1, with a possible D match to TRBD2 (5 bases). The V and J ends lost 3 bases and 6 bases respectively, with 6 bases between them. Germline V gene lookup returns CDR1 ENHRY and CDR2 SYGVKD. The length of the CDR3 is 12 residues. The CDR3 DNA sequence: TGTGCCATCAGTGAAGAGGGCAATGAGCAGTTCTTC. Translated, it gives CAISEEGNEQFF.

The V and J genes are TRBV18 and TRBJ2-7; no firm D call. Between the trimmed V and J ends, which lost 2 bases and 3 bases, there was a span of 8 bases. Germline V gives CDR1 KGHSH, CDR2 LQKENI. This CDR3 has 13 amino acids. This CDR3 reads CASSPTEVYEQYF. The CDR3 bases are TGTGCCAGCTCACCAACTGAGGTCTACGAGCAGTACTTC.

The chain combines TRBV6-5 with TRBJ2-1, with D perhaps TRBD2 (6 bases). Trimming cost V 2 bases and J 8 bases, with 16 bases left between them. Germline V CDR1 and CDR2: MNHEY, SVGAGI. This CDR3 has 15 amino acids. The CDR3 bases are TGTGCCAGCAGTTACGGTTTTACGGGAGCATATGAGCAGTTCTTC. It encodes CASSYGFTGAYEQFF.

V and J are TRBV5-4 and TRBJ2-1, with TRBD2 matching over 12 bases. Germline V gene sequence: CDR1 SGHNT, CDR2 YYREEE (reference sequence). The CDR3 runs 17 residues. V lost 4 bases and J lost 6; bases outside the gene matches: 11. CDR3 DNA sequence: TGTGCCAGCAGCGTGGCTAGCGGGAGGGCCCGGGGCAATGAGCAGTTCTTC. It specifies CASSVASGRARGNEQFF.

This clone was picked up one time. V is TRBV4-2 and J is TRBJ2-4, with D tentatively TRBD2 (6 bases). Germline V gene sequence: CDR1 LGHNA, CDR2 YNFKEQ. V was cut by 1 base and J by 9 bases, with 10 bases left in between. The length of the CDR3 is 13 residues. The CDR3 nucleotides are TGTGCCAGCAGCCAAGGACTAGGAGGCATTCAGTACTTC. Translating gives CASSQGLGGIQYF.

V gene TRBV5-1 combines with J gene TRBJ2-6, with a tentative D call TRBD2 (6 bases). The CDR3 totals 17 residues. Trimming cost V 4 bases and J 0 bases, with 14 bases left between them. Per the germline V gene, CDR1 is SGHRS and CDR2 is YFSETQ. For the CDR3, the DNA is TGCGCCAGCAGCCCCGGGGGTGGCGGCTCTGGGGCCAACGTCCTGACTTTC. Its protein is CASSPGGGGSGANVLTF.

The chain uses TRBV25-1 and TRBJ2-3; D not certain. There are 16 residues in the CDR3. V lost 6 bases, J lost 0 bases, and 16 bases lay in between. Looked up from germline, CDR1 is MGHDK and CDR2 is SYGVNS. CDR3 protein: CASSQEAGRSTDTQYF. For the CDR3, the DNA is TGTGCCAGCAGCCAAGAGGCTGGCAGAAGCACAGATACGCAGTATTTT.

The rearrangement joins TRBV10-1 to TRBJ2-2, with a possible D match to TRBD2 (5 bases). This CDR3 comprises 14 residues. The V end lost 6 bases, the J end lost 0 bases, and 8 bases lay between the germline ends. CDR1 and CDR2 (germline): WNHNN, SYGVQD (reference sequence). Here the CDR3 DNA reads TGCGCCAGCAGATCCGGGGCGAACACCGGGGAGCTGTTTTTT. It yields the protein CASRSGANTGELFF.

This clone was detected only once. The V and J genes are TRBV6-6 and TRBJ2-7, with 12 bases matching TRBD1. With V trimmed by 6 bases and J by 4 bases, 7 bases remained unmatched. Germline-derived CDR1 and CDR2 are MNHNY and SVGAGI (reference sequence). The CDR3 totals 15 residues. CDR3 in DNA: TGTGCCAGCAGCCCGGGACAGGGGGCGTTTTACGAGCAGTACTTC. It yields the protein CASSPGQGAFYEQYF.